A selection of T cell receptor beta chains follows, all from one sample in a study of blood T cell repertoires in COVID-19. Libraries were prepared by immunoSEQ multiplex PCR; TCRdb keeps only in-frame clonotypes and omits some of them. The table records 53,000 or so clones, about 77% of them present only once. Sequenced input: peripheral blood. Every receptor here comes from a man in his sixties or seventies with active or convalescent COVID-19. Both conserved end residues are part of each CDR3. D genes are given only for firm matches. Not every row has a clone size; where given, it reads once, few, many or a size class.

V: TRBV7-6
D: -
J: TRBJ1-6
size: -
DNA: TGTGCCAGCAGCCCCCAGGAGGGGTCCCGAACACCCCTCCACTTT
CDR3: CASSPQEGSRTPLHF

V: TRBV5-1
D: TRBD1
J: TRBJ2-3
size: -
DNA: TGCGCCAGCAGCCTCTCCGGGACAGGGACCACAGATACGCAGTATTTT
CDR3: CASSLSGTGTTDTQYF

V: TRBV5-1
D: -
J: TRBJ1-3
size: -
DNA: TGCGCCAGCAGCTTGGGGGGAGTCTGGGAAGGAAACACCATATATTTT
CDR3: CASSLGGVWEGNTIYF

V: TRBV7-9
D: -
J: TRBJ2-3
size: -
DNA: TGTGCCAGCAGCGCTGACTGGCTCTCACGAACGCAGTATTTT
CDR3: CASSADWLSRTQYF

V: TRBV20-1
D: -
J: TRBJ1-1
size: -
DNA: TGCAGTGTACAGGGGAACACTGAAGCTTTCTTT
CDR3: CSVQGNTEAFF

V: TRBV5-8
D: TRBD1
J: TRBJ1-6
size: -
DNA: TGTGCCTGCGGACAGGGTGATTCACCCCTCCACTTT
CDR3: CACGQGDSPLHF

V: TRBV11-3
D: TRBD2
J: TRBJ2-1
size: -
DNA: TGTGCCAGCAGCTCCTTTAGCGGGAGGTCCTACAATGAGCAGTTCTTC
CDR3: CASSSFSGRSYNEQFF

V: TRBV3-1/TRBV3-2
D: -
J: TRBJ2-1
size: -
DNA: TGTGCCAGCAGCCGGGCCGACAATGAGCAGTTCTTC
CDR3: CASSRADNEQFF

V: TRBV29-1
D: TRBD2
J: TRBJ2-1
size: -
DNA: TGCAGCGTCCACGGACTAGCGAGCAATGAGCAGTTCTTC
CDR3: CSVHGLASNEQFF

V: TRBV6-1
D: TRBD2
J: TRBJ2-2
size: once
DNA: TGTGCCAGCAGTGTGGGACTAGCGGGAGGGGCGAACACCGGGGAGCTGTTTTTT
CDR3: CASSVGLAGGANTGELFF

V: TRBV28
D: -
J: TRBJ2-6
size: -
DNA: TGTGCCAGCAGCCCACACCTGGGGGGCTCTGGGGCCAACGTCCTGACTTTC
CDR3: CASSPHLGGSGANVLTF

V: TRBV27
D: TRBD2
J: TRBJ2-1
size: -
DNA: TGTGCCAGCAGTTTATACGGGGGGGGTGAGCAGTTCTTC
CDR3: CASSLYGGGEQFF

V: TRBV7-2
D: TRBD2
J: TRBJ2-5
size: -
DNA: TGTGCCAGCAGCCCATCAATAGCGGGAAATCTGGGGACCCAGTACTTC
CDR3: CASSPSIAGNLGTQYF

V: TRBV3-1/TRBV3-2
D: TRBD2
J: TRBJ2-7
size: -
DNA: TGTGCCAGCAGCCAGACCGGGACTAGCGGGAACGAGCAGTACTTC
CDR3: CASSQTGTSGNEQYF

V: TRBV3-1/TRBV3-2
D: -
J: TRBJ2-5
size: -
DNA: TGTGCCAGCAGCCAAGAGTTCATCGGGGTAAACCAAGAGACCCAGTACTTC
CDR3: CASSQEFIGVNQETQYF

V: TRBV7-3
D: -
J: TRBJ1-5
size: -
DNA: TGTGCCAGCAGCTTTGATGGTAGTCCCAATCAGCCCCAGCATTTT
CDR3: CASSFDGSPNQPQHF

V: TRBV6-5
D: -
J: TRBJ1-2
size: -
DNA: TGTGCCAGCAGTTACTCGACAGGTGGCTACACCTTC
CDR3: CASSYSTGGYTF

V: TRBV2
D: -
J: TRBJ1-2
size: -
DNA: TGTGCCAGCAGTACCCTCGCCACGGGCGGGAATGGCTACACCTTC
CDR3: CASSTLATGGNGYTF

V: TRBV14
D: TRBD1
J: TRBJ1-6
size: -
DNA: TGTGCCAGCAGCCGGACAGGGAAGAATTCACCCCTCCACTTT
CDR3: CASSRTGKNSPLHF

V: TRBV9
D: TRBD2
J: TRBJ2-3
size: few
DNA: TGTGCCAGCAGCGTAGCTAGCGGGGGGTGGGATACGCAGTATTTT
CDR3: CASSVASGGWDTQYF

V: TRBV5-5
D: -
J: TRBJ2-2
size: once
DNA: TGTGCCAGCAGCCTAGGGGCCTCGAACACCGGGGAGCTGTTTTTT
CDR3: CASSLGASNTGELFF

V: TRBV4-3
D: TRBD1
J: TRBJ1-1
size: few
DNA: TGCGCCAGCAGCCAAAACAGGGGTAGTGGAGCTTTCTTT
CDR3: CASSQNRGSGAFF

V: TRBV11-3
D: -
J: TRBJ1-2
size: -
DNA: TGTGCCAGCAGCTTAGGACAGGAGTATGGCTACACCTTC
CDR3: CASSLGQEYGYTF

V: TRBV28
D: -
J: TRBJ1-4
size: -
DNA: TGTGCCAGCAGTTTAGTCAGGGCGGCTAATGAAAAACTGTTTTTT
CDR3: CASSLVRAANEKLFF

V: TRBV5-1
D: TRBD1
J: TRBJ1-6
size: -
DNA: TGCGCCAGCAGCTTGGCCGGGACAGAAAATTCACCCCTCCACTTT
CDR3: CASSLAGTENSPLHF

V: TRBV3-1/TRBV3-2
D: -
J: TRBJ1-1
size: -
DNA: TGTGCCAGCAGGCGGGGAATGAACACTGAAGCTTTCTTT
CDR3: CASRRGMNTEAFF

V: TRBV6-5
D: -
J: TRBJ1-1
size: -
DNA: TGTGCCAGCAGACCACAGGGACACACTGAAGCTTTCTTT
CDR3: CASRPQGHTEAFF

V: TRBV14
D: -
J: TRBJ1-6
size: -
DNA: TGTGCCAGCAGCCAAGAGGGAAGGGGTTATAATTCACCCCTCCACTTT
CDR3: CASSQEGRGYNSPLHF

V: TRBV7-2
D: TRBD2
J: TRBJ2-7
size: -
DNA: TGTGCCAGCAGTTCCGGGACTAGCGGAGCCTACGAGCAGTACTTC
CDR3: CASSSGTSGAYEQYF

V: TRBV6-5
D: -
J: TRBJ1-6
size: -
DNA: TGTGCCAGCAGCCGTGGGAGTGAGGGCAATTCACCCCTCCACTTT
CDR3: CASSRGSEGNSPLHF

V: TRBV6-6
D: -
J: TRBJ1-1
size: -
DNA: TGTGCCAGCAGTTCAGGGAGGCACACTGAAGCTTTCTTT
CDR3: CASSSGRHTEAFF

V: TRBV6-1
D: TRBD2
J: TRBJ2-2
size: few
DNA: TGTGCCAGCAGTGACTACGTCGGGGGGGCCTACACCGGGGAGCTGTTTTTT
CDR3: CASSDYVGGAYTGELFF

V: TRBV4-3
D: -
J: TRBJ1-1
size: -
DNA: TGCGCCAGCAGCCAAGGGAGAGCCACTGAAGCTTTCTTT
CDR3: CASSQGRATEAFF

V: TRBV28
D: -
J: TRBJ2-2
size: -
DNA: TGTGCCAGCAGTCCACAGAGTGACCCTAACACCGGGGAGCTGTTTTTT
CDR3: CASSPQSDPNTGELFF

V: TRBV19
D: TRBD1
J: TRBJ1-4
size: few
DNA: TGTGCCAGTGAGGGACAGGGTCTCGAAAAACTGTTTTTT
CDR3: CASEGQGLEKLFF

V: TRBV5-1
D: TRBD2
J: TRBJ2-3
size: -
DNA: TGCGCCAGCAGCCCGGGACTAGCGGGGGGCCGGGGCACAGATACGCAGTATTTT
CDR3: CASSPGLAGGRGTDTQYF

V: TRBV14
D: -
J: TRBJ1-1
size: -
DNA: TGTGCCAGCAGCCAAGCGAGGCGGGAAGGCACTGAAGCTTTCTTT
CDR3: CASSQARREGTEAFF